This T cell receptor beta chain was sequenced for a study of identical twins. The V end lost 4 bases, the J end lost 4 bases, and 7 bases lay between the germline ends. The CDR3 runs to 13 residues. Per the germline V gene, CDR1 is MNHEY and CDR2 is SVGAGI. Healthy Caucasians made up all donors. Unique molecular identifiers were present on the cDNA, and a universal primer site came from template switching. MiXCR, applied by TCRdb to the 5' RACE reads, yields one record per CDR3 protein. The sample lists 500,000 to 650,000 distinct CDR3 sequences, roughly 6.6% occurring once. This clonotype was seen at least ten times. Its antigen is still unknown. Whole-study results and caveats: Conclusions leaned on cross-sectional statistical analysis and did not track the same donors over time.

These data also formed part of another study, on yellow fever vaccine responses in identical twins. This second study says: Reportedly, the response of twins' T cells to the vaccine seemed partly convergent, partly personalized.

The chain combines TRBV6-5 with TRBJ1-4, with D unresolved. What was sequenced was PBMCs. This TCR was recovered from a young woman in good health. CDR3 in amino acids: CASSSDHNEKLFF. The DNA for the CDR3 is TGTGCCAGCAGTTCGGACCATAATGAAAAACTGTTTTTT.